Presented here are 21 T cell receptor beta chains from one specimen sequenced in a study of T cell responses to AZD1222 COVID-19 vaccine. Data came from immunoSEQ multiplex PCR; TCRdb stores just in-frame clones and leaves some out. Here the sample spans around 140,000 clones, 91% being singletons. The sample was peripheral blood, taken on day 0 of AZD1222 vaccination. These receptors were taken from an adult in good health.

The chain couples TRBV2 to TRBJ1-5; D possibly corresponds to TRBD1 (5 bases). Between the trimmed V and J ends, which lost 3 bases and 4 bases, there was a span of 7 bases. The CDR3 contains 13 residues. CDR1 and CDR2 (germline): SNHLY, FYNNEI. CDR3 region: CASSDDRNQPQHF. CDR3 sequence (DNA): TGTGCCAGCAGTGACGACAGAAATCAGCCCCAGCATTTT.

The rearrangement uses TRBV28 and TRBJ1-6; D is unresolved. The CDR3 extends over 15 amino acids. Germline CDR1 reads MDHEN; CDR2 reads SYDVKM. V was cut by 5 bases and J by 13 bases, with 21 bases left in between. CDR3: CASSTSTDIIHPLHF. The CDR3, as DNA: TGTGCCAGCAGTACATCGACGGATATAATTCACCCCCTCCACTTT.

CDR3 sequence (DNA): TGTGCCAGCAGCTTAAAGGGAGGAATTGGGGATTATGGCTACACCTTC. Translation gives CASSLKGGIGDYGYTF. The chain has TRBV7-2 and TRBJ1-2; D not certain. The ends were cut back, 2 bases at V and 5 bases at J, with 18 bases in the middle. In germline, CDR1 is SGHTA, CDR2 FQGNSA. The CDR3 length is 16 residues.

The V gene is TRBV11-1, the J gene TRBJ2-5, with D maybe TRBD2 (5 bases). The CDR3 length is 14 residues. V lost 5 bases and J lost 5, with 15 bases in between. Germline V gene data show CDR1 as SGHAT and CDR2 as FQDESV (reference sequence). The CDR3 bases are TGTGCCAGCAGCGGCCGCCTAGCCGGGGAGACCCAGTACTTC. Protein: CASSGRLAGETQYF.

The genes are TRBV5-4 and TRBJ1-1, with 7 bases lining up with TRBD1. The ends lost 0 bases at V and 4 bases at J; junction bases unmatched: 12. Germline CDR1 and CDR2: SGHNT and YYREEE (reference sequence). The CDR3 has 17 residues. In nucleotides, the CDR3 is TGTGCCAGCAGCTTGGGCTCGAAAGGGACAGCGGGCACTGAAGCTTTCTTT. It encodes CASSLGSKGTAGTEAFF.

The chain has TRBV6-2 or TRBV6-3 and TRBJ1-1, with 7 positions matching TRBD1. The trim removed 6 bases at V and 4 bases at J, leaving 5 bases unmatched. CDR1 is MNHEY and CDR2 is SVGEGT in the germline V gene. This CDR3 region has 13 residues. The CDR3 protein is CASSPQGGTEAFF. The DNA for the CDR3 is TGTGCCAGCAGCCCCCAGGGGGGCACTGAAGCTTTCTTT.

The rearrangement uses TRBV6-5 and TRBJ1-2; TRBD1 agrees at 7 bases. The germline V gene encodes CDR1 MNHEY and CDR2 SVGAGI. V lost 2 bases to trimming and J lost 4 bases; unmatched junction nucleotides: 4. The CDR3 is 14 amino acids. CDR3 sequence: CASSYDRARYGYTF. As DNA, the CDR3 is TGTGCCAGCAGTTACGACAGGGCACGCTATGGCTACACCTTC.

V and J are TRBV7-9 and TRBJ1-5, with a tentative D call TRBD1 (5 bases). The CDR3 has 14 residues. The germline gives CDR1 SEHNR, CDR2 FQNEAQ (reference sequence). V dropped 5 bases and J dropped 1 base, with 9 bases sitting between them. CDR3 DNA: TGTGCCAGCAGCCCGGGACTCAGCAATCAGCCCCAGCATTTT. Its protein product is CASSPGLSNQPQHF.

CDR3 loop: CASSALLAGGPPGSGELFF. Written as DNA, the CDR3 is TGTGCCAGCAGTGCCCTTCTAGCGGGGGGTCCCCCCGGTTCCGGGGAGCTGTTTTTT. V and J are TRBV6-2 or TRBV6-3 and TRBJ2-2; 11 positions agree with TRBD2. The junction had 17 bases not matched to a gene; V was cut back by 5 bases and J by 6 bases. Germline V lookup: CDR1 MNHEY, CDR2 SVGEGT. This CDR3 contains 19 residues.

This chain connects TRBV11-3 to TRBJ2-3, with D possibly TRBD1 on 6 matching bases. Germline assignment: CDR1 SGHNT and CDR2 YENEEA. Trimming left V 5 bases short and J 2 bases short, with 11 bases between. The CDR3 consists of 14 residues. The CDR3 bases are TGTGCCAGCAGCGTCCGGGACAACACAGATACGCAGTATTTT. Its translation is CASSVRDNTDTQYF. The complete variable domain, with remaining parts taken from reference TRBV11-3 and TRBJ2-3, reads EAGVVQSPRYKIIEKKQPVAFWCNPISGHNTLYWYLQNLGQGPELLIRYENEEAVDDSQLPKDRFSAERLKGVDSTLKIQPAELGDSAVYLCASSVRDNTDTQYFGPGTRLTVL.

This clone occurred many times. This specimen includes other DNA sequences encoding the same CDR3. V and J are TRBV6-4 and TRBJ1-5; D unresolved. CDR3 size: 13 residues. The V end was cut by 2 bases, the J end by 0 bases, with 2 bases between. The germline V gene encodes CDR1 MRHNA and CDR2 SNTAGT. The CDR3 nucleotides read TGTGCCAGCAGTGACGGTAGCAATCAGCCCCAGCATTTT. Protein product: CASSDGSNQPQHF.

The gene calls are TRBV27 and TRBJ1-2; 8 nucleotides agree with TRBD1. The CDR3 sequence is 15 residues long. V lost 6 bases to trimming and J lost 0 bases; unmatched junction nucleotides: 6. Germline V gene data show CDR1 as MNHEY and CDR2 as SMNVEV (reference sequence). The CDR3 nucleotides are TGTGCCAGCAGGACCTCGACAGGGGCTAACTATGGCTACACCTTC. Its protein is CASRTSTGANYGYTF.

This clone was detected a few times. The genes are TRBV6-2 or TRBV6-3 and TRBJ1-5; D is ambiguous. V lost 6 bases and J 1 base, leaving 10 bases between the germline ends. Germline V gene data show CDR1 as MNHEY and CDR2 as SVGEGT. The CDR3 contains 14 residues. CDR3 sequence: CASSDRASNQPQHF. For the CDR3, the DNA is TGTGCCAGCAGCGACCGGGCCAGCAATCAGCCCCAGCATTTT.

The chain is built from TRBV19 and TRBJ2-2, with 9 nucleotides matching TRBD1. Germline lookup yields CDR1 LNHDA and CDR2 SQIVND (reference sequence). This CDR3 has 15 residues. V was pared by 7 bases and J by 5 bases, with 8 bases of the junction left unmatched. In DNA, the CDR3 is TGTGCCAGTACCCCGGGACAGGGTACGACCGGGGAGCTGTTTTTT. It specifies CASTPGQGTTGELFF.

This sequence joins TRBV27 and TRBJ1-5, with TRBD1 as a possible D gene (5 bases). The length of the CDR3 is 14 residues. V lost 2 bases and J lost 6, with 11 bases in between. In germline, CDR1 is MNHEY, CDR2 SMNVEV (reference sequence). Written as DNA, the CDR3 is TGTGCCAGCAGTTTACAAGGGGTCGGTCAGCCCCAGCATTTT. This encodes CASSLQGVGQPQHF.

The V gene is TRBV18, the J gene TRBJ1-2; no clear D. Germline V gene sequence: CDR1 KGHSH, CDR2 LQKENI. The V and J ends lost 4 bases and 2 bases respectively, with 14 bases between them. The CDR3 sequence is 15 residues long. Here the CDR3 reads CASSLTMTQNYGYTF. CDR3 coding DNA: TGTGCCAGCTCACTTACGATGACTCAAAACTATGGCTACACCTTC. Full variable domain (outside the CDR3, taken from reference TRBV18 and TRBJ1-2): NAGVMQNPRHLVRRRGQEARLRCSPMKGHSHVYWYRQLPEEGLKFMVYLQKENIIDESGMPKERFSAEFPKEGPSILRIQQVVRGDSAAYFCASSLTMTQNYGYTFGSGTRLTVV.

This clone was seen just once. The chain couples TRBV7-2 to TRBJ2-3, with D possibly TRBD1 on 5 matching bases. Trimming stripped 5 bases from V and 0 bases from J, with 9 bases between. The CDR3 sequence is 14 residues long. Germline V gene sequence: CDR1 SGHTA, CDR2 FQGNSA. The CDR3 DNA follows: TGTGCCAGCAGCCCCACAGGAAGCACAGATACGCAGTATTTT. Protein sequence: CASSPTGSTDTQYF.

The CDR3 region has the DNA TGCGCCAGCAGTCAATGCCGGGGTCTGGGCAATCAGCCCCAGCATTTT. Encoded protein: CASSQCRGLGNQPQHF. The chain recombines TRBV23-1 with TRBJ1-5; D gene uncertain. TRBV23-1 qualifies as an ORF whose function is uncertain. V lost 1 base and J lost 2, with 12 bases in between. The CDR3 sequence is 16 residues long.

The V and J genes are TRBV12-3 or TRBV12-4 and TRBJ1-5; D gene ambiguous. This CDR3 is 12 amino acids long. V was cut by 6 bases and J by 6 bases, with 9 bases left in between. The CDR3 bases are TGTGCCAGCAGCCATACGCCTCAGCCCCAGCATTTT. Translating it yields CASSHTPQPQHF.

The rearrangement links TRBV7-9 to TRBJ2-7; 8 bases map to TRBD1. The CDR3 runs 14 residues. Germline CDR1 reads SEHNR; CDR2 reads FQNEAQ (reference sequence). J was trimmed by 2 bases and V by 6 bases; bases with no gene match: 6. CDR3 sequence (DNA): TGTGCCAGCAGTCGCGGGACAGGTCCCTACGAGCAGTACTTC. Amino acids: CASSRGTGPYEQYF.

The rearrangement joins TRBV11-3 to TRBJ2-1; TRBD2 agrees at 9 bases. The V and J ends lost 5 bases and 4 bases, in that order; junction bases with no gene match: 3. The CDR3 spans 14 residues. Looked up from germline, CDR1 is SGHNT and CDR2 is YENEEA. As DNA, the CDR3 is TGTGCCAGCAGCCCTAGCGGGGAATACAATGAGCAGTTCTTC. It specifies CASSPSGEYNEQFF.